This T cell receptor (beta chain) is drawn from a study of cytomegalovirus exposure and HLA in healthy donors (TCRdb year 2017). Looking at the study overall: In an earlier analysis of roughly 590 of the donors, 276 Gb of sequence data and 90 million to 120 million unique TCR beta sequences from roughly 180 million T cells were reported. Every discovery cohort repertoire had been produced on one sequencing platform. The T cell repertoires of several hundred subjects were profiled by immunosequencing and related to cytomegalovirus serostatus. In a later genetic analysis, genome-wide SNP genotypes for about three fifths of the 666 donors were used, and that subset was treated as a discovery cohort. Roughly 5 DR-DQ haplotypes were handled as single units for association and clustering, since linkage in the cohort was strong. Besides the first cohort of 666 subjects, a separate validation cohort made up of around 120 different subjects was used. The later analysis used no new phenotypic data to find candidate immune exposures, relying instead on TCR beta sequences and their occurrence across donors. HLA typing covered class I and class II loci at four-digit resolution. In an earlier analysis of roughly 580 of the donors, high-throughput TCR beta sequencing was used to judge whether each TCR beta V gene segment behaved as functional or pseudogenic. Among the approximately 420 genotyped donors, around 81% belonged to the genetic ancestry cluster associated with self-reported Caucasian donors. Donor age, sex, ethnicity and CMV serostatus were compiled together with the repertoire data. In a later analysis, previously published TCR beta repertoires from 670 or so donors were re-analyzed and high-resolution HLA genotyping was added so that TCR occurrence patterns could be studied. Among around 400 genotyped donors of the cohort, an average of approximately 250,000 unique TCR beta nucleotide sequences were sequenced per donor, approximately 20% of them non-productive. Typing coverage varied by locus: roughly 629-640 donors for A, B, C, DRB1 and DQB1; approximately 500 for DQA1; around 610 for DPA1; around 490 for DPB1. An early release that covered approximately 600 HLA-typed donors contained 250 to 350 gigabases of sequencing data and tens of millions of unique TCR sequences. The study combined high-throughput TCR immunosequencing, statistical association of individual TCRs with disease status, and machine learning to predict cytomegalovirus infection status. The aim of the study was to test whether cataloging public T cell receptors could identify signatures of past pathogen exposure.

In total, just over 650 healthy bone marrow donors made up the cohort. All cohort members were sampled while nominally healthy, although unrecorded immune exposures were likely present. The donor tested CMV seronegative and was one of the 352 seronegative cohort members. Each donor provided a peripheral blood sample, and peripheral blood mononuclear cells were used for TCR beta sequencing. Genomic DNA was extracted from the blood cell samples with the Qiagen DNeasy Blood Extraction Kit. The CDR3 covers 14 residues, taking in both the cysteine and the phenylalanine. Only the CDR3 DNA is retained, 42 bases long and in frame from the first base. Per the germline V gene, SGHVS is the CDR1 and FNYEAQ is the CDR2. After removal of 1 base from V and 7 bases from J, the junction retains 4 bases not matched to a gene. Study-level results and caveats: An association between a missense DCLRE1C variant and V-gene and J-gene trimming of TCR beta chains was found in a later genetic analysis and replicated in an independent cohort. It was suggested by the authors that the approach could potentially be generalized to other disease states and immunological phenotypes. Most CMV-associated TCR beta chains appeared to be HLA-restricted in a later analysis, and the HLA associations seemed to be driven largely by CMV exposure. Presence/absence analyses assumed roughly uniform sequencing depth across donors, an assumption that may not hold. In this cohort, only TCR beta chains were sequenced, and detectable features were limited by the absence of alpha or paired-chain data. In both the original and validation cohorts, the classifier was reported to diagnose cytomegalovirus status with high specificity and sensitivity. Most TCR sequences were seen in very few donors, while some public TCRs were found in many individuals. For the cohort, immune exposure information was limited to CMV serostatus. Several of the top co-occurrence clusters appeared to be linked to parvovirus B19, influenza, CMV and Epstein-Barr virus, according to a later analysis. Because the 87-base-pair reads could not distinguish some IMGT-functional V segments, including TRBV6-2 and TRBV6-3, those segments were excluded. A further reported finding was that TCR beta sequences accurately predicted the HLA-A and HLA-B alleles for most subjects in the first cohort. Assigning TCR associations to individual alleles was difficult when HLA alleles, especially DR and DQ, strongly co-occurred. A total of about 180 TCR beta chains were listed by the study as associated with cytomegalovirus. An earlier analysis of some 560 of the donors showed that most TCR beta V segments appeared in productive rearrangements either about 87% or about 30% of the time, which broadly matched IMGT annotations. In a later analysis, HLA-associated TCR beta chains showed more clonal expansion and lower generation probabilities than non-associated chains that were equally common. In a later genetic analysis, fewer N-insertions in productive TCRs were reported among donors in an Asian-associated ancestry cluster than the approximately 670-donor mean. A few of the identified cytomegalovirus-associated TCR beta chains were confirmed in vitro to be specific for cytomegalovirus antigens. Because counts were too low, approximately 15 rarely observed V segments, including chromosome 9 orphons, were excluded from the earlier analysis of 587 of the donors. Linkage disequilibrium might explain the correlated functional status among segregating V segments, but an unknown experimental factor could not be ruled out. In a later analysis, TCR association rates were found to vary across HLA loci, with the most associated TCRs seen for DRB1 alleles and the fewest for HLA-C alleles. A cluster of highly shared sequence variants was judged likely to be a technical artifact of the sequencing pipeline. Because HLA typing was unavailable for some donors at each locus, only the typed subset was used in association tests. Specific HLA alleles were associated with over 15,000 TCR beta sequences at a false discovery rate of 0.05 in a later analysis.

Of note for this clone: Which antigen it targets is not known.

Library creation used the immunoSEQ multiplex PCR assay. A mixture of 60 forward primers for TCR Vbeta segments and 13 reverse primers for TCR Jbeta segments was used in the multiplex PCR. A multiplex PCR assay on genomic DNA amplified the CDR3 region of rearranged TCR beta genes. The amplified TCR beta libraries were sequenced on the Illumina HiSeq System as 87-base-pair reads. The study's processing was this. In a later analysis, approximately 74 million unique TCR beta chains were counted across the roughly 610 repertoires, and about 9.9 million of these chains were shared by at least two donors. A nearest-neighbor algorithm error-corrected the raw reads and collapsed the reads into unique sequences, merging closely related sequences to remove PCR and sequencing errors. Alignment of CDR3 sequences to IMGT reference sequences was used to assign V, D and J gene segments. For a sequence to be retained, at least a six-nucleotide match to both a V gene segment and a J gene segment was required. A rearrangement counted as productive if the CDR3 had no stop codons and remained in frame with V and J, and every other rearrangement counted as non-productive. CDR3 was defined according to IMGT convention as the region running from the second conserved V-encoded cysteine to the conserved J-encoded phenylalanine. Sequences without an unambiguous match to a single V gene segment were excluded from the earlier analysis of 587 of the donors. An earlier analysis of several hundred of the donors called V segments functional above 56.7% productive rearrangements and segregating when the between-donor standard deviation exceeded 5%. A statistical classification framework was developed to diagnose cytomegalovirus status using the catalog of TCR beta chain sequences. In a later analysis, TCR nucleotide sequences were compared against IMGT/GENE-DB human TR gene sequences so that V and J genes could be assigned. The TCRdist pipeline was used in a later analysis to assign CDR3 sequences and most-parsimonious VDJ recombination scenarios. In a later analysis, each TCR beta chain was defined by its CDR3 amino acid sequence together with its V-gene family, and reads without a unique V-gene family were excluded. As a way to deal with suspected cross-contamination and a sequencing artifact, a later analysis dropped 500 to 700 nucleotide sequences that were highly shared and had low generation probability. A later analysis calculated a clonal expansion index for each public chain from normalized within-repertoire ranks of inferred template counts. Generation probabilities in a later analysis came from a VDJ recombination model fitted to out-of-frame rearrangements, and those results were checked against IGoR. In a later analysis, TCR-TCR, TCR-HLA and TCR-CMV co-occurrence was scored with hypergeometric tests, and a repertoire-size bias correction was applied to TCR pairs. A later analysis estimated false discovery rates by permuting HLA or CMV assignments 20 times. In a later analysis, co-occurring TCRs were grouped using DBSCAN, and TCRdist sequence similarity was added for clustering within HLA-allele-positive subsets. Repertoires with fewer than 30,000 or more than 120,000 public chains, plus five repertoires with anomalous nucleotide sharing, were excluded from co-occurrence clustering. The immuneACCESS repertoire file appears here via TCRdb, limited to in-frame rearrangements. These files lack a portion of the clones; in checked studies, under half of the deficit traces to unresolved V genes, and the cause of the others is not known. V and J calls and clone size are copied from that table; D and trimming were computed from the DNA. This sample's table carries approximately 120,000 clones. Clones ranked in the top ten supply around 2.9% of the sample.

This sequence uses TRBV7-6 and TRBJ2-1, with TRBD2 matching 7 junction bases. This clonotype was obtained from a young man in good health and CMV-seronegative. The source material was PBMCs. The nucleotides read TGTGCCAGCAGCTTAGAGGCGGGAGAAAATGAGCAGTTCTTC. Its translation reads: CASSLEAGENEQFF.